This entry lists 8 T cell receptor beta chains sequenced from one sample in a study of blood T cell repertoires in COVID-19. The repertoire was sequenced with immunoSEQ multiplex PCR; TCRdb's copy has only in-frame clones and lacks some. The sample contains about 180,000 clones, more than 65% of which appear only once. The sample consisted of PBMCs or T cells enriched from blood (not recorded which). These receptors came from a middle-aged woman with acute COVID-19.

This chain links TRBV4-2 with TRBJ1-4, with D tentatively TRBD1 (6 bases). The CDR3 has 16 amino acids. From germline, CDR1 is LGHNA and CDR2 YNFKEQ. Trimming shortened V by 4 bases and J by 8 bases, and 20 bases separated the two germline ends. CDR3 protein: CASSRALAGGNEKLFF. In DNA, the CDR3 is TGTGCCAGCAGCCGAGCCTTGGCGGGGGGCAACGAAAAACTGTTTTTT.

The gene calls are TRBV7-8 and TRBJ2-1; the match to TRBD2 covers 11 bases. CDR1 and CDR2 (germline): SGHVS, FQNEAQ. Unmatched junction bases numbered 6, after V lost 4 bases and J lost 4 bases. This CDR3 spans 16 amino acids. The CDR3 is CASSSTLAGVYNEQFF. In DNA form, the CDR3 reads TGTGCCAGCAGCTCAACACTAGCGGGAGTTTACAATGAGCAGTTCTTC.

This clone has a handful of counts. This chain uses TRBV24-1 with TRBJ1-5; D call uncertain. Trimming took 3 bases from V and 4 from J, leaving 3 bases between them. CDR1 is KGHDR, CDR2 SFDVKD, per germline. CDR3 length: 12 amino acids. For the CDR3, the DNA is TGTGCCACCAGTGATATAAATCAGCCCCAGCATTTT. Translated: CATSDINQPQHF.

This clone was found many times. The chain carries TRBV7-8 and TRBJ2-2, with D unresolved. The CDR3 is 15 residues long. Looked up from germline, CDR1 is SGHVS and CDR2 is FQNEAQ. The germline V and J ends were trimmed by 1 base and 3 bases, with 9 bases remaining between them. The CDR3 DNA reads TGTGCCAGCAGCTTAGTTGGCGGCTACACCGGGGAGCTGTTTTTT. Translation: CASSLVGGYTGELFF. The entire variable domain, with the rest obtained from reference TRBV7-8 and TRBJ2-2, is as follows: GAGVSQSPRYKVAKRGQDVALRCDPISGHVSLFWYQQALGQGPEFLTYFQNEAQLDKSGLPSDRFFAERPEGSVSTLKIQRTQQEDSAVYLCASSLVGGYTGELFFGEGSRLTVL.

The CDR3 DNA follows: TGTGCCAGCAGCTTGACAGACTCCTATGGCTACACCTTC. This codes for CASSLTDSYGYTF. The V call is TRBV7-9, the J call TRBJ1-2; possible D gene TRBD1, 5 bases. The CDR3 is made up of 13 amino acids. Germline CDR1 is SEHNR and CDR2 is FQNEAQ (reference sequence). With 3 bases removed from V and 4 bases from J, the gap between germline ends came to 9 bases.

This sequence joins TRBV5-1 and TRBJ2-7; 7 bases fit TRBD2. The V segment lost 4 bases and the J segment 2 bases; nucleotides outside the gene matches: 9. The CDR3 covers 15 residues. CDR1 SGHRS and CDR2 YFSETQ come from the germline V gene. DNA for the CDR3: TGCGCCAGCAGCCGGGGGGACGGCCGAACCTACGAGCAGTACGTC. Translating it yields CASSRGDGRTYEQYV.

The chain employs TRBV6-4 and TRBJ2-1; 9 bases align to TRBD2. J was trimmed by 8 bases and V by 4 bases; bases with no gene match: 12. The CDR3 contains 16 residues. CDR1 MRHNA and CDR2 SNTAGT come from the germline V gene. This CDR3 is CASSAELAGGVHEQFF. The CDR3 nucleotides are TGTGCCAGCAGTGCCGAACTAGCGGGTGGGGTCCATGAGCAGTTCTTC.

This chain joins TRBV27 and TRBJ1-2; D gene unclear. CDR1 is MNHEY, CDR2 SMNVEV, per germline (reference sequence). Trimming removed 5 bases from V and 4 bases from J, with 20 bases in between. The CDR3 loop spans 16 amino acids. This CDR3 is CASSPSSYADFYGYTF. CDR3 sequence (DNA): TGTGCCAGCAGTCCCTCGTCCTACGCCGATTTCTATGGCTACACCTTC.